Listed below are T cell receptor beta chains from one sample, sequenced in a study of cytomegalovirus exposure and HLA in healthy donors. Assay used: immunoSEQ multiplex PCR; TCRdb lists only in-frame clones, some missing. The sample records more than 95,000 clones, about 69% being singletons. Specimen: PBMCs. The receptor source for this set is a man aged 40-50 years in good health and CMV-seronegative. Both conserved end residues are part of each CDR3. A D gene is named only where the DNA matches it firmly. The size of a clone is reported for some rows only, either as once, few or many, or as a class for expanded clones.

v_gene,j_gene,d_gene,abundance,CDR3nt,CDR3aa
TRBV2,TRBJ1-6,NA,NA,TGTGCCAGCAGTGAAGCAGGGAGACTGGTTCATTCACCCCTCCACTTT,CASSEAGRLVHSPLHF
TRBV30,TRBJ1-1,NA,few,TGTGCCTGGAGTTACGGGAACACTGAAGCTTTCTTT,CAWSYGNTEAFF
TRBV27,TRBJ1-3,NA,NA,TGTGCCAGCAGTTCCCCAGGGCTCGGAAACACCATATATTTT,CASSSPGLGNTIYF
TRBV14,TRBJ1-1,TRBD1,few,TGTGCCAGCAGCGAACGGACAGGCTGGAACACTGAAGCTTTCTTT,CASSERTGWNTEAFF
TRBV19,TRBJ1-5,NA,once,TGTGCCAGTAGTATCAGTTCATATAGCAATCAGCCCCAGCATTTT,CASSISSYSNQPQHF
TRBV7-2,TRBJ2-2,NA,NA,TGTGCCAGCAGCTGGACTACGAACACCGGGGAGCTGTTTTTT,CASSWTTNTGELFF
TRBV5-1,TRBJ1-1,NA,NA,TGCGCCAGCAGCTTGGGGGAGGGGGGGTCGGTGAACACTGAAGCTTTCTTT,CASSLGEGGSVNTEAFF
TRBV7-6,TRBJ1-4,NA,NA,TGTGCCAGCAGCCACGGACAGCTTGCAACTAATGAAAAACTGTTTTTT,CASSHGQLATNEKLFF
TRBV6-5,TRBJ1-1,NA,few,TGTGCCAGCAGTTACACCGGACAGTCCTTTTTT,CASSYTGQSFF
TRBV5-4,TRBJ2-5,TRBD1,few,TGTGCCAGCAGCTTGGGACAGGGGCAAGAGACCCAGTACTTC,CASSLGQGQETQYF
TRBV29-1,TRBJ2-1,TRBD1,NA,TGCAGCGTTGACGAATCCAAAGGGACAGGCCGTGGAAATGAGCAGTTCTTC,CSVDESKGTGRGNEQFF
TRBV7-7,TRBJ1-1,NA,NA,TGTGCCAGCAGCTTAGCGGCGGGGCCAAACACTGAAGCTTTCTTT,CASSLAAGPNTEAFF
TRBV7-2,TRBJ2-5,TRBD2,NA,TGTGCCAGCAGCTTAGGTAGCGGGGGGGGCCAAGAGACCCAGTACTTC,CASSLGSGGGQETQYF
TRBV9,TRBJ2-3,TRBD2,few,TGTGCCAGCAGCGTAAGTTCGGCTAGCGGTACAGATACGCAGTATTTT,CASSVSSASGTDTQYF
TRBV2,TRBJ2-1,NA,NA,TGTGCCAGCAGTGAATATGAGCTAGCCCCCTACAATGAGCAGTTCTTC,CASSEYELAPYNEQFF
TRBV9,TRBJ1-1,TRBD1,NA,TGTGCCAGCAGCCTCCAGGGGGCGCAGGACACTGAAGCTTTCTTT,CASSLQGAQDTEAFF
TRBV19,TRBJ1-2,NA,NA,TGTGCCAGTAGTGCAGTCGACAGAAGATATGGCTACACCTTC,CASSAVDRRYGYTF
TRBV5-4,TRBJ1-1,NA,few,TGTGCCAGCAGCCGGGACATTCACACTGAAGCTTTCTTT,CASSRDIHTEAFF
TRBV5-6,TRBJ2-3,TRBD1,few,TGTGCCAGCAGCCGGACCGGACAGGGTGAGAATACGCAGTATTTT,CASSRTGQGENTQYF
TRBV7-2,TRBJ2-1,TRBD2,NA,TGTGCCAGCAGCTTAAGAGGACTAGCGGGAGTCCCCTCCTACAATGAGCAGTTCTTC,CASSLRGLAGVPSYNEQFF
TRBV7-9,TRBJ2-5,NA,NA,TGTGCCAGCAGCTTAGCGGGCCCTACCCAAGAGACCCAGTACTTC,CASSLAGPTQETQYF
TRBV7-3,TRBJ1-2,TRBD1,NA,TGTGCCAGCAGCTTAAATATCAGGGGGAAGGACTATGGCTACACCTTC,CASSLNIRGKDYGYTF
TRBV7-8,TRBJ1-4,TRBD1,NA,TGTGCCAGCAGCTATAATAGGGGGCGGGGTGAAAAACTGTTTTTT,CASSYNRGRGEKLFF
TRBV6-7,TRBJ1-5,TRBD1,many,TGTGCCAGCAGTTACCCCGAGGACAGGGTGCAACAGCCCCAGCATTTT,CASSYPEDRVQQPQHF
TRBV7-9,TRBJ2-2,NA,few,TGTGCCAGCAGCTTAGTGACTAACACCGGGGAGCTGTTTTTT,CASSLVTNTGELFF
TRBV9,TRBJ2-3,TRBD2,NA,TGTGCCAGCAGCGTATGGACTAGCGGCACAGATACGCAGTATTTT,CASSVWTSGTDTQYF
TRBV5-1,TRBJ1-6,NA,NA,TGCGCCAGCAGCTTGGCCCCCCAGGGAGGGAGTTCACCCCTCCACTTT,CASSLAPQGGSSPLHF
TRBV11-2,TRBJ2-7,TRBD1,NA,TGTGCCAGCAGATCCGGGACAGGGTGGTCCTACGAGCAGTACTTC,CASRSGTGWSYEQYF
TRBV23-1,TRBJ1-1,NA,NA,TGCGCCAGCAGTCAATCCGCGGAGAACACTGAAGCTTTCTTT,CASSQSAENTEAFF
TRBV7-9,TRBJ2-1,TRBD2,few,TGTGCCAGCAGCACCATAGGACTAGCCGGGCTCAATGAGCAGTTCTTC,CASSTIGLAGLNEQFF
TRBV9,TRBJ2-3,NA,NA,TGTGCCAGCAGCGTAGATTACCCAGACTTGTCCGGAGCAGATACGCAGTATTTT,CASSVDYPDLSGADTQYF
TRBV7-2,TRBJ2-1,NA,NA,TGTGCCAGCAGTTCTAAAGGGGGGGAGGGTTACAATGAGCAGTTCTTC,CASSSKGGEGYNEQFF
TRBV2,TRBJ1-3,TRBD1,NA,TGTGCCAGCAGTGAAGAGGTGGGGACAGTATATTTT,CASSEEVGTVYF
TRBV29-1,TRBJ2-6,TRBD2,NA,TGCAGCGTTTATCCGGGGGGTCTTAACTCTGGGGCCAACGTCCTGACTTTC,CSVYPGGLNSGANVLTF
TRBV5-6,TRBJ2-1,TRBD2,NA,TGTGCCAGCAGCCAAGCGGGACTAGCGGGGGCCCTCCCCCCCAATGAGCAGTTCTTC,CASSQAGLAGALPPNEQFF
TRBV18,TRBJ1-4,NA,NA,TGTGCCAGCTCACCGGGACATAATGAAAAACTGTTTTTT,CASSPGHNEKLFF
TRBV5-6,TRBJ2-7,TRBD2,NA,TGTGCCAGCGTGGATCTGGCGGGAGGAACTCACGAGCAGTACTTC,CASVDLAGGTHEQYF
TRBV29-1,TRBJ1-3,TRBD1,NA,TGCAGCGTTGGGGGGGACAGCGTCTCTGGAAACACCATATATTTT,CSVGGDSVSGNTIYF
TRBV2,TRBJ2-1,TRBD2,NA,TGTGCCAGCAGTTTTCTAGCGGGGGGGTCTTGGGAGCAGTTCTTC,CASSFLAGGSWEQFF
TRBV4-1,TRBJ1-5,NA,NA,TGCGCCAGCAGCCAGGGCTCATCAGGCAATCAGCCCCAGCATTTT,CASSQGSSGNQPQHF
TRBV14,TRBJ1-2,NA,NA,TGTGCCAGCAGCCTCCTTGGGGGGGACGGCGCCCAAGCTAACTATGGCTACACCTTC,CASSLLGGDGAQANYGYTF
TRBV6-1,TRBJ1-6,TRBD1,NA,TGTGCCAGCAGTGAAGGACAGGGGCTTTCACCCCTCCACTTT,CASSEGQGLSPLHF
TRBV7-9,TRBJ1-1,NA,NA,TGTGCCAGCAGTCGGGGGGCGGAGAACACTGAAGCTTTCTTT,CASSRGAENTEAFF
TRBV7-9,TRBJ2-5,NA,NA,TGTGCCAGCAGCTTATGTCGATCCAGGGGCCGGGACCGGGTTGAGACCCAGTACTTC,CASSLCRSRGRDRVETQYF
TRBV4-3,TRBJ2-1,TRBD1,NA,TGCGCCAGCAGCCTCAGCACAGGGGGCTTAGGTGAGCAGTTCTTC,CASSLSTGGLGEQFF
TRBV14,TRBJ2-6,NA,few,TGTGCCAGCAGCCAGGAAGACTTAACGGCCAACGTCCTGACTTTC,CASSQEDLTANVLTF
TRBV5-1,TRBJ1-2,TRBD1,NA,TGCGCCAGCAGAGTGTCAGGGACAGGGGTTGGCTACACCTTC,CASRVSGTGVGYTF
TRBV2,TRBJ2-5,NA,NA,TGTGCCAGCAGCGCGGGACAGATTGGGACCCAGTACTTC,CASSAGQIGTQYF
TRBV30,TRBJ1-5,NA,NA,TGTGCCTGGAGTGTTAGGGGCCGAACCCAGCCCCAGCATTTT,CAWSVRGRTQPQHF
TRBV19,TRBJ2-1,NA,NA,TGTGCCACCACGCAACAGGGCAGCTCCTACAATGAGCAGTTCTTC,CATTQQGSSYNEQFF
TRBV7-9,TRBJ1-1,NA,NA,TGTGCCAGCAGCGTCCTACAGGGAATGAACACTGAAGCTTTCTTT,CASSVLQGMNTEAFF
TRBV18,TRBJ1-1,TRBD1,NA,TGTGCCAGCTCACCACCGAACGGCAGGGGGTTAAGAGGCACTGAAGCTTTCTTT,CASSPPNGRGLRGTEAFF
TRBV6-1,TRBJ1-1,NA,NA,TGTGCCATCTTTACCGGACGAGGGTACACTGAAGCTTTCTTT,CAIFTGRGYTEAFF
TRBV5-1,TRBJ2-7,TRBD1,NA,TGCGCCAGCAGGGATGTGGACAGGGACGAGCAGTACTTC,CASRDVDRDEQYF